This TCR beta chain appears in the sequencing data of a study of cytomegalovirus exposure and HLA in healthy donors. It was with 60 Vbeta and 13 Jbeta primers that the PCR ran. Profiling relied on immunoSEQ multiplex PCR, and the TCRdb table lists in-frame clones only, not all of them. Of about 180,000 clones listed, about 80% are singletons. This CDR3 contains 18 residues. The sequence was obtained from a woman aged 50 to 65 in good health and CMV-seronegative. Sample: PBMCs. The chain couples TRBV21-1 to TRBJ2-3; the table's D call of TRBD2 was not tested on the DNA. TRBV21-1 is a documented pseudogene. The CDR3 is CASSNPDGGWTSTDTQYF. The CDR3 DNA is TGTGCCAGCAGCAATCCGGACGGGGGGTGGACTAGCACAGATACGCAGTATTTT.